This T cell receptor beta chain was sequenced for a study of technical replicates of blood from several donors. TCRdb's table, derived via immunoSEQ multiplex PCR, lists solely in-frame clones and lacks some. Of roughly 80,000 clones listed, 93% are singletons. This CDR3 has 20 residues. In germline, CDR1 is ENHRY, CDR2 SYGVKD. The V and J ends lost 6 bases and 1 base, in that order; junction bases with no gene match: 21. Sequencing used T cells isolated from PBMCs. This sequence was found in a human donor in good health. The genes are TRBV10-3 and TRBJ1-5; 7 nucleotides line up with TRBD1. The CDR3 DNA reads TGTGCCATCAGCCCAGGAACAGGGGCTAGGACGTACCCGAGCAATCAGCCCCAGCATTTT. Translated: CAISPGTGARTYPSNQPQHF.